This T cell receptor (beta chain) derives from a study of T-cell memory formation after mild COVID-19. The CDR3 has 16 residues. Germline V gene sequence: CDR1 MNHEY, CDR2 SVGEGT. V gave up 4 bases and J gave up 8 bases, with 21 bases separating them. This clonotype was observed a few times. MiXCR was run by TCRdb on the 5' RACE reads, yielding one entry per CDR3 protein. The sample has approximately 260,000 distinct CDR3 sequences; 16% are singletons. Material: PBMCs or a T cell subset sorted from them (not recorded which). This rearrangement joins TRBV6-2 or TRBV6-3 to TRBJ2-1; D may be TRBD2 (6 bases). The TCR was taken from a man younger than 35 who had mild COVID-19 (a few samples of this study predate the infection). Cell type and time point are not known. The CDR3 reads CASSLSLGGVRDEQFF. In DNA, the CDR3 is TGTGCCAGCAGTTTATCCTTAGGCGGGGTTCGCGATGAGCAGTTCTTC.